These 8 T cell receptor beta chains were sequenced from one sample in a study of CD8 T cells in ankylosing spondylitis. TCRdb independently ran MiXCR on the 5' RACE reads; one entry per CDR3 protein. In the table there are about 96,000 distinct CDR3 sequences, under 30% of which are singletons. The sample comprised blood, either unsorted or a sorted T cell fraction (not recorded which). The receptor set was obtained from a male donor with ankylosing spondylitis or in good health (not recorded which).

The V call is TRBV5-6, the J call TRBJ1-1; the D gene is possibly TRBD1 (6 bases). Trimming took off 3 bases at V and 1 base at J, with 13 bases between the two ends. CDR3 length: 15 amino acids. Germline V gives CDR1 SGHDT, CDR2 YYEEEE. The CDR3: CASSWVGQPNTEAFF. The DNA for the CDR3 is TGTGCCAGCAGCTGGGTGGGACAACCGAACACTGAAGCTTTCTTT.

This chain uses TRBV11-2 with TRBJ1-2; no clear D gene. The CDR3 is 14 amino acids. Between the trimmed V and J ends, which lost 0 bases and 7 bases, there was a span of 12 bases. Looked up from germline, CDR1 is SGHAT and CDR2 is FQNNGV. CDR3 amino acids: CASSLEGIGSGYTF. The CDR3 DNA is TGTGCCAGCAGCTTAGAGGGGATTGGGAGTGGCTACACCTTC.

This clonotype turned up a few times. CDR3 bases: TGTGCCAGCAGCTCAAGGGGGAACACCGGGGAGCTGTTTTTT. Amino acids: CASSSRGNTGELFF. This chain connects TRBV7-9 to TRBJ2-2; a weak D match, TRBD1 (5 bases). From germline, CDR1 is SEHNR and CDR2 FQNEAQ (reference sequence). The CDR3 is 14 amino acids. Trimming removed 4 bases from V and 1 base from J, with 7 bases in between.

In its sample, this clonotype was seen many times. The gene calls are TRBV20-1 and TRBJ2-1, with 12 nucleotides matching TRBD2. The J segment lost 4 bases and the V segment lost 6 bases, leaving 10 bases of the junction unmatched. Per germline, CDR1 DFQATT and CDR2 SNEGSKA (reference sequence). The CDR3 covers 16 residues. DNA of the CDR3: TGCAGTGCACCCGGGGGGCTAGCGGGAGGGTACAATGAGCAGTTCTTC. This codes for CSAPGGLAGGYNEQFF.

This clonotype was seen a few times. The chain recombines TRBV7-9 with TRBJ1-6; D unclear. Between the trimmed V and J ends, which lost 4 bases and 7 bases, there was a span of 11 bases. Germline values: CDR1 SEHNR, CDR2 FQNEAQ (reference sequence). CDR3 size: 14 residues. CDR3 in amino acids: CASSSDFSNSPLHF. Here the CDR3 DNA reads TGTGCCAGCAGCTCCGATTTTTCGAATTCACCCCTCCACTTT. The full variable domain, completed using reference TRBV7-9 and TRBJ1-6, is DTGVSQNPRHKITKRGQNVTFRCDPISEHNRLYWYRQTLGQGPEFLTYFQNEAQLEKSRLLSDRFSAERPKGSFSTLEIQRTEQGDSAMYLCASSSDFSNSPLHFGNGTRLTVT.

The chain combines TRBV6-1 with TRBJ2-7; no firm D call. Trimming took off 6 bases at V and 4 bases at J, with 16 bases between the two ends. This CDR3 has 14 amino acids. From germline, CDR1 is MNHNS and CDR2 SASEGT. Here the CDR3 DNA reads TGTGCCAGCAGGAAAGGACCTCTCGGTTACGAGCAGTACTTC. Its translation: CASRKGPLGYEQYF.

This chain connects TRBV10-3 to TRBJ2-3; D remains ambiguous. Germline CDR1 ENHRY, CDR2 SYGVKD. This CDR3 contains 14 residues. The V gene lost 6 bases and the J gene lost 0 bases, with 10 bases spanning the gap. This CDR3 is CAIRWAGSTDTQYF. The CDR3 DNA reads as TGTGCCATCAGATGGGCTGGGAGCACAGATACGCAGTATTTT.

In its sample, this clonotype was seen a few times. The chain carries TRBV5-1 and TRBJ2-1; 13 bases are a match to TRBD2. This CDR3 contains 15 residues. Germline V gene data show CDR1 as SGHRS and CDR2 as YFSETQ. V shed 3 bases and J 4 bases; nucleotides not matched to a gene: 1. The DNA for the CDR3 is TGCGCCAGCAGCTCGGGACTAGCGGGGTACAATGAGCAGTTCTTC. It is translated as CASSSGLAGYNEQFF.